This TCR beta chain was sequenced during a study of shared clonotypes between healthy human individuals. This was a deep-level run. Clones were read by immunoSEQ multiplex PCR, and TCRdb kept only the in-frame ones, dropping some. This sample has some 2,000,000 clones, with about 95% found just once. The CDR3 consists of 15 residues. The germline V gene encodes CDR1 SGHTA and CDR2 FQGNSA. V was cut by 0 bases and J by 1 base, with 9 bases left in between. The origin of this receptor is a man between 18 and 29 years old in good health. The genes are TRBV7-2 and TRBJ1-1; D gene uncertain. The sequenced material came from naive CD4+ T cells sorted from blood. Subset in this sample: CD45RA+ positively selected. The CDR3 is CASSLASLGNTEAFF. In DNA, the CDR3 is TGTGCCAGCAGCTTAGCGTCCCTAGGGAACACTGAAGCTTTCTTT.